This T cell receptor beta chain came from a study of blood T cell repertoires in COVID-19. Study-wide context: Samples of COVID-19 (acute and convalescent) were obtained from the United States, Italy and Spain. Sources were T cells, B-cell-depleted T cells, or PBMCs; the material itself was cDNA or gDNA.

Per the original methods: By means of reference gene primer amplification, nucleated cell counts were estimated. TCRdb keeps only in-frame clones here, not all; method: immunoSEQ multiplex PCR. Clone size and the V and J calls come from that table; the DNA yielded D and trimming. The table includes about 160,000 clones, roughly 90% detected once. Seattle cases were enrolled at active infection and followed longitudinally. This CDR3 is built from 12 residues. The V segment lost 6 bases and the J segment 8 bases; nucleotides outside the gene matches: 6. Sequencing was carried out using peripheral blood. This receptor was obtained from a man aged 30 to 39 with COVID-19, enrolled during active disease. The chain links TRBV12-3 or TRBV12-4 to TRBJ1-2; 7 positions agree with TRBD1. CDR3 region: CASSGTGDGYTF. In DNA form, the CDR3 reads TGTGCCAGCAGCGGCACAGGGGACGGCTACACCTTC.